What follows are 21 T cell receptor beta chains derived from one specimen sequenced in a study of radiotherapy plus CTLA-4 blockade in lung cancer (dated by TCRdb to the late 2010s). Libraries were made using the immunoSEQ multiplex PCR assay. TCRdb limited this immuneACCESS table to in-frame rearrangements with V and J called. A share of clones is missing; checked studies link under half to unresolved V genes, and the rest is unexplained. This sample holds approximately 28,000 clones; 65% to 80% were observed only once. Under 8% of the sample is taken by the ten largest. The sequencing here drew on peripheral blood, taken from a patient treated with radiotherapy plus ipilimumab. The receptors stem from a human donor with non-small cell lung cancer who had stable disease on radiotherapy plus ipilimumab.

This clone showed up just a few times. The rearrangement links TRBV6-6 to TRBJ1-2; D may be TRBD1 (6 bases). Germline CDR1 and CDR2: MNHNY and SVGAGI (reference sequence). The CDR3 length is 13 residues. V lost 2 bases to trimming and J lost 9 bases, with 13 bases between them. The CDR3 DNA reads TGTGCCAGCAGTTACGGGCCAGGGGCCAGCTACACCTTC. This sequence encodes CASSYGPGASYTF.

V usage is TRBV27 and J usage is TRBJ1-2; D perhaps matches TRBD1 (5 bases). Germline-derived CDR1 and CDR2 are MNHEY and SMNVEV (reference sequence). This CDR3 is built from 13 residues. The V gene lost 6 bases and the J gene lost 4 bases, with 12 bases spanning the gap. CDR3 loop: CASRPTGGYGYTF. CDR3 DNA: TGTGCCAGCAGACCCACGGGGGGCTATGGCTACACCTTC.

V gene TRBV11-3 combines with J gene TRBJ1-1; D call uncertain. The germline V gene has CDR1 SGHNT and CDR2 YENEEA. Trimming shortened V by 3 bases and J by 4 bases, and 9 bases separated the two germline ends. CDR3 length: 13 amino acids. Written as DNA, the CDR3 is TGTGCCAGCAGCTTGAGGGAAGGCACTGAAGCTTTCTTT. Residues: CASSLREGTEAFF.

In its sample, this clone was seen a few times. The J gene is TRBJ1-1, the V gene TRBV7-2, with D perhaps TRBD1 (5 bases). Deletions cut 5 bases from V and 10 bases from J, with 17 bases between. The CDR3 has 13 amino acids. Germline CDR1 SGHTA, CDR2 FQGNSA. The CDR3 nucleotides are TGTGCCAGCAGCACCGCGGGGCCGCCGGGAGCTTTCTTT. This sequence encodes CASSTAGPPGAFF.

The genes are TRBV14 and TRBJ2-5, with 7 bases matching TRBD2. The CDR3 contains 16 residues. The germline gives CDR1 SGHDN, CDR2 FVKESK. The trim removed 1 base at V and 3 bases at J, leaving 8 bases unmatched. The CDR3 DNA reads as TGTGCCAGCAGCCAAGGGCCCTCAGCGGGGAAAGAGACCCAGTACTTC. Translation gives CASSQGPSAGKETQYF.

The chain recombines TRBV11-2 with TRBJ1-3; no reliable D call. The V gene lost 3 bases and the J gene lost 3 bases, with 12 bases spanning the gap. The CDR3 has 15 residues. CDR1 and CDR2 (germline): SGHAT, FQNNGV. CDR3 sequence: CASSLSRFLGNTIYF. The CDR3 DNA sequence: TGTGCCAGCAGCTTGAGCAGGTTCCTTGGAAACACCATATATTTT. Looking up the rest from reference TRBV11-2 and TRBJ1-3 gives the full variable domain: EAGVAQSPRYKIIEKRQSVAFWCNPISGHATLYWYQQILGQGPKLLIQFQNNGVVDDSQLPKDRFSAERLKGVDSTLKIQPAKLEDSAVYLCASSLSRFLGNTIYFGEGSWLTVV.

This clone showed up just a few times. The CDR3, as DNA: TGCGCCAGCAGTCCGGGGGGGATAGATAGCGGGGAGCTGTTTTTT. This codes for CASSPGGIDSGELFF. J is TRBJ2-2 and V is TRBV10-1; TRBD2 agrees at 8 bases. Germline-derived CDR1 and CDR2 are WNHNN and SYGVQD (reference sequence). Losses at the gene ends were 5 bases for V and 7 bases for J; bases not matched to a gene: 9. The CDR3 sequence is 15 residues long.

CDR3 DNA: TGTGCCAGCAGCTTGTCCGACAATCAGCCCCAGCATTTT. It codes for CASSLSDNQPQHF. This chain connects TRBV5-6 to TRBJ1-5; D gene unclear. Trimming stripped 1 base from V and 3 bases from J, with 5 bases between. The CDR3 spans 13 residues. From germline, CDR1 is SGHDT and CDR2 YYEEEE.

This clone showed up just a few times. The chain is built from TRBV7-9 and TRBJ2-7, with a tentative D call TRBD1 (6 bases). Germline values: CDR1 SEHNR, CDR2 FQNEAQ (reference sequence). V lost 5 bases to trimming and J lost 3 bases, with 8 bases between them. The length of the CDR3 is 12 residues. The CDR3 DNA reads TGTGCCAGCAGCCGGACAGACTACGAGCAGTACGTC. Protein: CASSRTDYEQYV.

The J gene is TRBJ1-1, the V gene TRBV21-1. TRBV21-1 is a recognized pseudogene. This CDR3 spans 13 amino acids. Here the CDR3 DNA reads TGTGCCAGCAGCCCACCCTCCTTGAGTGAAGCTTTCTTT. This translates into CASSPPSLSEAFF.

This chain's CDR3 is CASSLSGQGRGYGYTF. The CDR3 DNA sequence: TGTGCCAGCAGTTTATCCGGGCAAGGGAGAGGCTATGGCTACACCTTC. This chain links TRBV27 with TRBJ1-2, with unresolved D. Per the germline V gene, CDR1 is MNHEY and CDR2 is SMNVEV (reference sequence). The CDR3 totals 16 residues. Trimming took off 0 bases at V and 4 bases at J, with 15 bases between the two ends.

The V gene is TRBV25-1, the J gene TRBJ1-1, with a tentative D call TRBD1 (5 bases). The CDR3 has 14 residues. CDR1 and CDR2 from the germline V gene are MGHDK and SYGVNS. The ends were cut back, 7 bases at V and 1 base at J, with 13 bases in the middle. CDR3 DNA: TGTGCCAGCACCCATCTGGGGGGGAACACTGAAGCTTTCTTT. The encoded protein is CASTHLGGNTEAFF.

The V gene is TRBV11-3, the J gene TRBJ1-6; maybe TRBD1 (5 bases). The CDR3 extends over 14 amino acids. CDR1 and CDR2 (germline): SGHNT, YENEEA. The V end lost 5 bases, the J end lost 5 bases, and 10 bases lay between the germline ends. This CDR3 is CASSERGDNSPLHF. For the CDR3, the DNA is TGTGCCAGCAGCGAGCGGGGGGATAATTCACCCCTCCACTTT. Full variable domain (outside the CDR3, taken from reference TRBV11-3 and TRBJ1-6): EAGVVQSPRYKIIEKKQPVAFWCNPISGHNTLYWYLQNLGQGPELLIRYENEEAVDDSQLPKDRFSAERLKGVDSTLKIQPAELGDSAVYLCASSERGDNSPLHFGNGTRLTVT.

The CDR3 spells CASTYFGSGDTEAFF. CDR3 nucleotides: TGTGCCAGCACCTATTTCGGTTCGGGAGACACTGAAGCTTTCTTT. The V gene is TRBV11-2, the J gene TRBJ1-1, with D unclear. V dropped 7 bases and J dropped 3 bases, with 18 bases sitting between them. Germline-derived CDR1 and CDR2 are SGHAT and FQNNGV. There are 15 residues in the CDR3.

This sequence joins TRBV7-8 and TRBJ1-2, with D possibly being TRBD1 (5 bases). Per the germline V gene, CDR1 is SGHVS and CDR2 is FQNEAQ. V was pared by 1 base and J by 4 bases, with 10 bases between. CDR3 length: 14 residues. CDR3 in amino acids: CASSLGGLSYGYTF. The DNA for the CDR3 is TGTGCCAGCAGCTTAGGGGGACTGTCCTATGGCTACACCTTC. Looking up the rest from reference TRBV7-8 and TRBJ1-2 gives the full variable domain: GAGVSQSPRYKVAKRGQDVALRCDPISGHVSLFWYQQALGQGPEFLTYFQNEAQLDKSGLPSDRFFAERPEGSVSTLKIQRTQQEDSAVYLCASSLGGLSYGYTFGSGTRLTVV.

CDR3 nucleotide sequence: TGCGCCAGCAGCCAAGGAGAATGGGGTGACTATGGCTACACCTTC. Translated, it gives CASSQGEWGDYGYTF. J is TRBJ1-2 and V is TRBV4-3; no firm D call. This CDR3 has 15 amino acids. Trimming took off 1 base at V and 3 bases at J, with 12 bases between the two ends. CDR1 and CDR2 from the germline V gene are LGHNA and YSLEER.

This clone is termed medium-sized. The rearrangement joins TRBV5-1 to TRBJ1-4, with a tentative D call TRBD1 (5 bases). The CDR3 consists of 13 residues. Germline V gives CDR1 SGHRS, CDR2 YFSETQ. V was shortened by 2 bases and J by 4 bases, with 6 bases between the two germline ends. CDR3 sequence reads: CASSLQVNEKLFF. Written as DNA, the CDR3 is TGCGCCAGCAGCTTACAGGTTAATGAAAAACTGTTTTTT.

The chain carries TRBV18 and TRBJ2-1, with 12 bases lining up with TRBD2. The CDR3 runs 15 residues. Trimming cost V 6 bases and J 4 bases; bases outside gene matches: 4. CDR1 and CDR2 (germline): KGHSH, LQKENI. The CDR3 is CASSRTSGAYNEQFF. Written as DNA, the CDR3 is TGTGCCAGCTCGCGGACTAGCGGGGCTTACAATGAGCAGTTCTTC.

The chain carries TRBV7-8 and TRBJ2-7, with D perhaps matching TRBD2 (5 bases). V was clipped by 7 bases and J by 0 bases, with 13 bases between them. Germline assignment: CDR1 SGHVS and CDR2 FQNEAQ. The CDR3 is made up of 14 amino acids. For the CDR3, the DNA is TGTGCCAGCACCGCTAGTGGGAGCTCCTACGAGCAGTACTTC. Its protein product is CASTASGSSYEQYF.

The chain links TRBV25-1 to TRBJ2-2, with 7 bases aligning to TRBD1. CDR3 length: 16 residues. In germline, CDR1 is MGHDK, CDR2 SYGVNS. The J segment lost 4 bases and the V segment lost 3 bases, leaving 8 bases of the junction unmatched. The CDR3 here is CASSDTRGRSTGELFF. CDR3 in DNA: TGTGCCAGCAGTGATACGAGGGGGCGAAGCACCGGGGAGCTGTTTTTT.

V gene TRBV28 combines with J gene TRBJ2-5; 7 positions agree with TRBD2. CDR3 length: 14 amino acids. Germline V gene lookup returns CDR1 MDHEN and CDR2 SYDVKM. V lost 3 bases, J lost 3 bases, and 4 bases stayed unmatched. CDR3 sequence (DNA): TGTGCCAGCAGTTTTTGGGCGGGGGAAGAGACCCAGTACTTC. Encoded protein: CASSFWAGEETQYF.